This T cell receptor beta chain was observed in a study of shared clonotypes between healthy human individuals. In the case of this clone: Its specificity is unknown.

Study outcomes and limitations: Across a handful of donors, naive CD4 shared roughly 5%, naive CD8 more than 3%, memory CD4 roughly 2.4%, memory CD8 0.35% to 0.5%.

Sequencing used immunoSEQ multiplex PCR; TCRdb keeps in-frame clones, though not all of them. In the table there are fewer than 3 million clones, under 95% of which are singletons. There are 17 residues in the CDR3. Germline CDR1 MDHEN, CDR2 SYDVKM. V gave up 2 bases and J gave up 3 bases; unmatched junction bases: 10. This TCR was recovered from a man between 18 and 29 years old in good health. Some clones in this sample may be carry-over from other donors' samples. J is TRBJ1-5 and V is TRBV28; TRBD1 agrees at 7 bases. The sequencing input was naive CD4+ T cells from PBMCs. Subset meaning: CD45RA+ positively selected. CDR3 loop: CASSLGAGGLVNQPQHF. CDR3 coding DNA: TGTGCCAGCAGTTTAGGCGCAGGGGGACTCGTCAATCAGCCCCAGCATTTT.